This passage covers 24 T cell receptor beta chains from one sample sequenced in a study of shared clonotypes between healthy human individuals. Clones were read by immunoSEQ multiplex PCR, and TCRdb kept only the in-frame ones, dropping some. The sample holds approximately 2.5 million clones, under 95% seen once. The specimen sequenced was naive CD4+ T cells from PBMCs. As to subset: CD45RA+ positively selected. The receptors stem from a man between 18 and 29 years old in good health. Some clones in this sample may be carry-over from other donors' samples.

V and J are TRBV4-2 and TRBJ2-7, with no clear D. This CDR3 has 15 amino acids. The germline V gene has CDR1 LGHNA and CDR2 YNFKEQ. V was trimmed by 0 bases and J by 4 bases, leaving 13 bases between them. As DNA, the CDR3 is TGTGCCAGCAGCCAAGATGGCGGCGGTGGTTACGAGCAGTACTTC. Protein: CASSQDGGGGYEQYF.

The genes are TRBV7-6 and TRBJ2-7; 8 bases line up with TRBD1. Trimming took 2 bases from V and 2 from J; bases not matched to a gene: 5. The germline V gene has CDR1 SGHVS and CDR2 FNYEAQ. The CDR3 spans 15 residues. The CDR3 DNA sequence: TGTGCCAGCAGCTTAAGGACAGGGATCGCCTACGAGCAGTACTTC. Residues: CASSLRTGIAYEQYF.

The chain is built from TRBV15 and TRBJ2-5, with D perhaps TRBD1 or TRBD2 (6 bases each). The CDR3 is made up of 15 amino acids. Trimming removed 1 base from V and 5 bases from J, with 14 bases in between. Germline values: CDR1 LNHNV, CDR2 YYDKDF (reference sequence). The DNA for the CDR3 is TGTGCCACCAGCAGAGGGGGGGCGCGTGTGGAGACCCAGTACTTC. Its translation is CATSRGGARVETQYF. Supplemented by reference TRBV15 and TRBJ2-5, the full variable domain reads DAMVIQNPRYQVTQFGKPVTLSCSQTLNHNVMYWYQQKSSQAPKLLFHYYDKDFNNEADTPDNFQSRRPNTSFCFLDIRSPGLGDTAMYLCATSRGGARVETQYFGPGTRLLVL.

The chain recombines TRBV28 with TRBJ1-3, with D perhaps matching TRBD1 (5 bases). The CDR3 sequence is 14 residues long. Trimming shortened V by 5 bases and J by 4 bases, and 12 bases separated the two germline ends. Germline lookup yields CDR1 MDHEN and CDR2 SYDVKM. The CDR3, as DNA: TGTGCCAGCAGTCTGGACACCCCCGGAAACACCATATATTTT. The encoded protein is CASSLDTPGNTIYF.

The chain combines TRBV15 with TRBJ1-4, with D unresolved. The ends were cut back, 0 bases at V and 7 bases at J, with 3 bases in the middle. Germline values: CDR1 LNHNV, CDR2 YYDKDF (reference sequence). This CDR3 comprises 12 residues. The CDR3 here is CATSRDFEKLFF. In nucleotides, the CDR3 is TGTGCCACCAGCAGAGATTTTGAAAAACTGTTTTTT.

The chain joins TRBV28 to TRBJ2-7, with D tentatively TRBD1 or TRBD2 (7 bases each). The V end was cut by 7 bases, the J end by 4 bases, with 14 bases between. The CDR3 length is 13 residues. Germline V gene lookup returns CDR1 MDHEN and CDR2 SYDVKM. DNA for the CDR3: TGTGCCAGCAAGCGGGACAGACCGTACGAGCAGTACTTC. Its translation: CASKRDRPYEQYF.

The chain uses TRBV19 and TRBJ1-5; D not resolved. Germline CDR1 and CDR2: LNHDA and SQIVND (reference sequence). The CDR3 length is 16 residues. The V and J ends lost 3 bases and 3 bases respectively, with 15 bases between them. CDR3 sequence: CASSMRIGPNNQPQHF. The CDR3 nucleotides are TGTGCCAGTAGTATGAGGATCGGGCCGAACAATCAGCCCCAGCATTTT.

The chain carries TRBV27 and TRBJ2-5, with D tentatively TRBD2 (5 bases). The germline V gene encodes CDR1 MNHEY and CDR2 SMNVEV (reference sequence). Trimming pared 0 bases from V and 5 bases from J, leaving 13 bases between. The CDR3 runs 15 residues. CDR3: CASSLSNLAPETQYF. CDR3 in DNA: TGTGCCAGCAGTTTATCGAACCTAGCCCCCGAGACCCAGTACTTC.

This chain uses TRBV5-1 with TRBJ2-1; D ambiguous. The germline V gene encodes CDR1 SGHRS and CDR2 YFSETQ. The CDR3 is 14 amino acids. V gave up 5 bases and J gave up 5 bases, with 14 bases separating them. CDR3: CASREGPTNNEQFF. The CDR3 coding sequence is TGCGCCAGCAGAGAAGGACCGACAAACAATGAGCAGTTCTTC. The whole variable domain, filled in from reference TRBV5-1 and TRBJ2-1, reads KAGVTQTPRYLIKTRGQQVTLSCSPISGHRSVSWYQQTPGQGLQFLFEYFSETQRNKGNFPGRFSGRQFSNSRSEMNVSTLELGDSALYLCASREGPTNNEQFFGPGTRLTVL.

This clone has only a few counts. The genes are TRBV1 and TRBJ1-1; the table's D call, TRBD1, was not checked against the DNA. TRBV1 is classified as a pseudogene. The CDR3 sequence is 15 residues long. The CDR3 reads CTSSSRTGLNTEAFF. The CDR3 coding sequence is TGCACCAGCAGCTCTCGGACAGGGTTGAACACTGAAGCTTTCTTT.

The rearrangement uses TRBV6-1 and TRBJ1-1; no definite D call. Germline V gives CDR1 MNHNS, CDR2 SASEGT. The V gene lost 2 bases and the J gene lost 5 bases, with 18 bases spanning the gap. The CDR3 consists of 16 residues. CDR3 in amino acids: CASSETHLTRLTEAFF. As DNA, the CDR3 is TGTGCCAGCAGTGAAACCCATTTAACCCGATTAACTGAAGCTTTCTTT.

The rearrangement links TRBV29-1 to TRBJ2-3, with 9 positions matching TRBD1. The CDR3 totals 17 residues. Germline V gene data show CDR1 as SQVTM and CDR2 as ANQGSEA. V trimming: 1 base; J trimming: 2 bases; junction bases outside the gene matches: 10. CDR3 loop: CSVEVGTGTGSTDTQYF. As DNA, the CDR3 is TGCAGCGTTGAAGTGGGGACCGGGACAGGGTCCACAGATACGCAGTATTTT.

This chain's CDR3 is CASSTRDGNQPQHF. CDR3 sequence (DNA): TGTGCCAGCAGCACCCGGGACGGGAATCAGCCCCAGCATTTT. The V and J genes are TRBV21-1 and TRBJ1-5. TRBV21-1 is described as a pseudogene. The CDR3 runs to 14 residues.

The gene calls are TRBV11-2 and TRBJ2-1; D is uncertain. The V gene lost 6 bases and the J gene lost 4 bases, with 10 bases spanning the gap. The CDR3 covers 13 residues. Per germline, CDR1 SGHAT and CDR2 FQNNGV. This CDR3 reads CASSRSSYNEQFF. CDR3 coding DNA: TGTGCCAGCAGTCGCAGTTCTTACAATGAGCAGTTCTTC.

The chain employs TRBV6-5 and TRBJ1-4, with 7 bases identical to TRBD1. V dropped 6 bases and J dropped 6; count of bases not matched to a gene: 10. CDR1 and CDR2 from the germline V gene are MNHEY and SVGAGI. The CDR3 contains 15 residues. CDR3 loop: CASRPRQGYDEKLFF. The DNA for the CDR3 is TGTGCCAGCAGACCCAGACAGGGTTATGATGAAAAACTGTTTTTT.

CDR3 in amino acids: CASSAAWAPGANVLTF. The CDR3 DNA is TGTGCCAGCAGTGCGGCCTGGGCCCCTGGGGCCAACGTCCTGACTTTC. The rearrangement links TRBV6-4 to TRBJ2-6; D unresolved. CDR1 MRHNA and CDR2 SNTAGT come from the germline V gene. The CDR3 totals 16 residues. V was cut by 4 bases and J by 2 bases, with 12 bases left in between.

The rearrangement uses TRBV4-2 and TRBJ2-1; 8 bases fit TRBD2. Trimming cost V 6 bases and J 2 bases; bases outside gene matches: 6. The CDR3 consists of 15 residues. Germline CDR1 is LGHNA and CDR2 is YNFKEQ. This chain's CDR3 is CASSKAGAAYNEQFF. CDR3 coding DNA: TGTGCCAGCAGTAAAGCGGGAGCGGCCTACAATGAGCAGTTCTTC.

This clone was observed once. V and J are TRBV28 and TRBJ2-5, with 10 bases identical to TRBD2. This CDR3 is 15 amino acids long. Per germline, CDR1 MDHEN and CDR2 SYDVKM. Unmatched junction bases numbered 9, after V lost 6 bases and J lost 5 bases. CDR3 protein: CASSPAGGPRETQYF. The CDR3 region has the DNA TGTGCCAGCAGCCCAGCGGGAGGGCCGCGGGAGACCCAGTACTTC.

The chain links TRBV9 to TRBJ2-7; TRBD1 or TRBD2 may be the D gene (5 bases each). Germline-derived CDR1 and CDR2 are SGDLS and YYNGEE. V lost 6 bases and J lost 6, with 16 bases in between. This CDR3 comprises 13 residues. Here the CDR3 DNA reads TGTGCCAGCAACCGGGGAAGTGGGGGCGAGCAGTACTTC. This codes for CASNRGSGGEQYF. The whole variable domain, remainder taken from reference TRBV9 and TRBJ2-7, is DSGVTQTPKHLITATGQRVTLRCSPRSGDLSVYWYQQSLDQGLQFLIQYYNGEERAKGNILERFSAQQFPDLHSELNLSSLELGDSALYFCASNRGSGGEQYFGPGTRLTVT.

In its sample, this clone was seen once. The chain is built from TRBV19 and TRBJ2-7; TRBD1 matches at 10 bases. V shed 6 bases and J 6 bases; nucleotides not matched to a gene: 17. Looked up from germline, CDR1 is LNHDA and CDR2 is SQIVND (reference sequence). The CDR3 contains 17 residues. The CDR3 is CASSRETGTGDFGEQYF. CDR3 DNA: TGTGCCAGTAGCCGGGAGACCGGGACAGGGGACTTCGGCGAGCAGTACTTC. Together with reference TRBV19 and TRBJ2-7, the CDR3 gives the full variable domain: DGGITQSPKYLFRKEGQNVTLSCEQNLNHDAMYWYRQDPGQGLRLIYYSQIVNDFQKGDIAEGYSVSREKKESFPLTVTSAQKNPTAFYLCASSRETGTGDFGEQYFGPGTRLTVT.

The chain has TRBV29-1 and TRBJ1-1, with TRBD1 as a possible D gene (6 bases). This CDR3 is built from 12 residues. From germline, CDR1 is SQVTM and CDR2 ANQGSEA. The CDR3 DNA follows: TGCAGTGCGGGACAAACGAACACTGAAGCTTTCTTT. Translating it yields CSAGQTNTEAFF.

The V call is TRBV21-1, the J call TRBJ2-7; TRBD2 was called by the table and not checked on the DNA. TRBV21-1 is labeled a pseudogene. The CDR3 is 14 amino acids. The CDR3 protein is CASSPGGWTYEQYF. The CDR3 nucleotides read TGTGCCAGCAGCCCCGGAGGATGGACCTACGAGCAGTACTTC.

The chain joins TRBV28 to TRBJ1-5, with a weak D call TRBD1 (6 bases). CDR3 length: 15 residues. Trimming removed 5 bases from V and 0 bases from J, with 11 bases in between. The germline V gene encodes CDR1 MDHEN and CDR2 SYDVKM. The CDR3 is CASSLQGISNQPQHF. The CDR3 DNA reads TGTGCCAGCAGTCTTCAGGGGATTAGCAATCAGCCCCAGCATTTT.

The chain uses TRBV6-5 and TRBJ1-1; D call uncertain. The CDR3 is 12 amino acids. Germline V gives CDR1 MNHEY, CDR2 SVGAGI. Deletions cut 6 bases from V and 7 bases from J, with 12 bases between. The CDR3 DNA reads TGTGCCAGCAGCCCGGGTCCGGATGAAGCTTTCTTT. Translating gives CASSPGPDEAFF.